Following are 24 T cell receptor beta chains from one sample sequenced in a study of vaccination and CD4 T cells after COVID-19. Stated treatment: roughly ten-day PBMC culture with coronavirus spike peptide pools or control peptides (ViraFEST assay). Scientists ran DNA taken from cultured CD4+ T cells through the Oncomine TCR Beta short-read assay for sequencing. Each CDR3 protein gets one entry after TCRdb re-called the PCR reads with MiXCR. The repertoire has 15,000 or so distinct CDR3 sequences, about 29% of them found once; the top ten carry roughly a fifth. The antigens for these receptors are not known. Sequencing used cultured CD4+ T cells from blood. These receptors came from a human donor with COVID-19.

This clonotype is medium-sized by share. J is TRBJ1-2 and V is TRBV7-8, with 7 bases fitting TRBD1. Per germline, CDR1 SGHVS and CDR2 FQNEAQ. After removal of 5 bases from V and 1 base from J, the junction contained 10 bases not matched to a gene. CDR3 length: 16 amino acids. CDR3 in amino acids: CASSLQGQPGNYGYTF. The CDR3 bases are TGTGCCAGCAGCCTACAGGGGCAGCCGGGTAACTATGGCTACACCTTC.

There are a few counts of this clonotype. The chain combines TRBV5-1 with TRBJ1-5; D ambiguous. Germline V gene data show CDR1 as SGHRS and CDR2 as YFSETQ. The germline V and J ends were trimmed by 3 bases and 3 bases, with 10 bases remaining between them. This CDR3 contains 14 residues. The CDR3 sequence is CASSSDGNNQPQHF. CDR3 in DNA: TGCGCCAGCAGCTCGGACGGGAACAATCAGCCCCAGCATTTT.

This chain links TRBV12-3 or TRBV12-4 with TRBJ1-2, with 8 bases identical to TRBD1. The V segment lost 3 bases and the J segment 6 bases; nucleotides outside the gene matches: 3. The CDR3 is made up of 13 amino acids. The CDR3 spells CASSFGQGHGYTF. CDR3 in DNA: TGTGCCAGCAGTTTTGGACAGGGTCATGGCTACACCTTC.

This clonotype was seen only a few times. The V gene is TRBV30, the J gene TRBJ2-5; D gene ambiguous. The germline V gene has CDR1 GTSNPN and CDR2 SVGIG (reference sequence). V was clipped by 3 bases and J by 2 bases, with 7 bases between them. CDR3 size: 12 residues. The CDR3 DNA reads TGTGCCTGGAGGCAGGCTCAAGAGACCCAGTACTTC. As protein: CAWRQAQETQYF.

This clonotype appeared a few times. The chain combines TRBV15 with TRBJ2-3, with TRBD2 identical over 7 bases. The CDR3 is made up of 16 amino acids. V lost 3 bases to trimming and J lost 0 bases; unmatched junction nucleotides: 6. CDR1 and CDR2 from the germline V gene are LNHNV and YYDKDF (reference sequence). The CDR3 sequence: CATSRPLAQSTDTQYF. CDR3 nucleotides: TGTGCCACCAGCAGGCCACTAGCGCAGAGCACAGATACGCAGTATTTT.

The chain joins TRBV24-1 to TRBJ1-3; 8 bases are shared with TRBD1. The V segment lost 4 bases and the J segment 0 bases; nucleotides outside the gene matches: 10. Germline CDR1 KGHDR, CDR2 SFDVKD. This CDR3 is 18 amino acids long. The CDR3 is CATSEKRTGHLSGNTIYF. The DNA for the CDR3 is TGTGCCACCAGTGAAAAGCGGACAGGGCACCTCTCTGGAAACACCATATATTTT.

The V and J genes are TRBV19 and TRBJ1-5, with 7 bases aligning to TRBD1. V trimming: 2 bases; J trimming: 4 bases; junction bases outside the gene matches: 8. CDR1 is LNHDA, CDR2 SQIVND, per germline (reference sequence). The CDR3 length is 16 residues. CDR3 DNA: TGTGCCAGTAGTATAATCCCAGCCAGGGGGAATCAGCCCCAGCATTTT. This gives the protein CASSIIPARGNQPQHF.

The CDR3 loop reads CASSYRTSGRSTDTQYF. The CDR3 coding sequence is TGTGCCAGCAGCTACCGGACTAGCGGGAGAAGCACAGATACGCAGTATTTT. The genes are TRBV7-2 and TRBJ2-3, with 13 nucleotides matching TRBD2. V trimming: 4 bases; J trimming: 0 bases; junction bases outside the gene matches: 4. Germline loops: CDR1 SGHTA, CDR2 FQGNSA. CDR3 length: 17 residues.

This clonotype was counted only a few times. The V gene is TRBV6-4, the J gene TRBJ1-2; 8 bases are shared with TRBD1. The germline V gene encodes CDR1 MRHNA and CDR2 SNTAGT. The CDR3 contains 15 residues. The junction had 6 bases not matched to a gene; V was cut back by 2 bases and J by 4 bases. The CDR3 coding sequence is TGTGCCAGCAGTGACACCCCAGGGGGCCCCTATGGCTACACCTTC. Protein product: CASSDTPGGPYGYTF.

The chain recombines TRBV10-3 with TRBJ2-7; TRBD2 matches at 10 bases. This CDR3 has 14 amino acids. Trimming took 6 bases from V and 3 from J; bases not matched to a gene: 5. Per germline, CDR1 ENHRY and CDR2 SYGVKD. CDR3 region: CAISLIAGGYEQYF. CDR3 nucleotide sequence: TGTGCCATCAGCCTCATAGCGGGGGGCTACGAGCAGTACTTC.

This clonotype was seen more than once but under ten times. The chain carries TRBV6-8 and TRBJ1-1, with D perhaps matching TRBD1 (6 bases). The CDR3 is made up of 14 amino acids. Germline CDR1 reads MNHGY; CDR2 reads SAAAGT. The germline V and J ends were trimmed by 9 bases and 1 base, with 15 bases remaining between them. CDR3 in amino acids: CARVGGQKNTEAFF. CDR3 bases: TGTGCCAGAGTAGGGGGGCAGAAGAACACTGAAGCTTTCTTT.

The rearrangement uses TRBV14 and TRBJ2-3; D possibly corresponds to TRBD1 (5 bases). The CDR3 spans 15 residues. The V end lost 5 bases, the J end lost 0 bases, and 12 bases lay between the germline ends. CDR1 SGHDN and CDR2 FVKESK come from the germline V gene. The DNA for the CDR3 is TGTGCCAGCAGCGTTCGGACAACTAGCACAGATACGCAGTATTTT. Residues: CASSVRTTSTDTQYF.

This clonotype was detected a few times. This chain uses TRBV11-2 with TRBJ2-5; D not certain. The V gene's germline CDR1 is SGHAT and CDR2 FQNNGV. This CDR3 is 14 amino acids long. The V end was cut by 5 bases, the J end by 6 bases, with 16 bases between. CDR3 coding DNA: TGTGCCAGCAGCCCCGCCGAGATCCGGCAGACCCAGTACTTC. Protein sequence: CASSPAEIRQTQYF.

The chain combines TRBV2 with TRBJ1-2; D might be TRBD1 (6 bases). Per the germline V gene, CDR1 is SNHLY and CDR2 is FYNNEI. The CDR3 loop spans 15 amino acids. V gave up 7 bases and J gave up 8 bases, with 23 bases separating them. CDR3 in DNA: TGTGCCAGCACCGAGGGGGGGAAATATGGTTCGGGCTACACCTTC. Residues: CASTEGGKYGSGYTF.

This chain joins TRBV7-9 and TRBJ2-1, with 11 bases lining up with TRBD2. The CDR3 sequence is 18 residues long. From germline, CDR1 is SEHNR and CDR2 FQNEAQ (reference sequence). The V gene end was trimmed by 5 bases and the J gene end by 0 bases; junction bases not matched to a gene: 9. CDR3: CASSPVAGGISSYNEQFF. The CDR3 coding sequence is TGTGCCAGCAGCCCCGTAGCGGGGGGGATAAGCTCCTACAATGAGCAGTTCTTC.

This chain joins TRBV10-2 and TRBJ1-3; TRBD1 matches at 7 bases. Germline V lookup: CDR1 WSHSY, CDR2 SAAADI. CDR3 length: 17 residues. J gave up 0 bases and V 2 bases, and 7 bases lay outside the gene matches. The CDR3 nucleotides are TGCGCCAGCAGTGAGAACTGGGACAGTATCTCTGGAAACACCATATATTTT. Encoded protein: CASSENWDSISGNTIYF.

V and J are TRBV7-2 and TRBJ2-4; D gene ambiguous. The V end lost 8 bases, the J end lost 6 bases, and 17 bases lay between the germline ends. The CDR3 totals 14 residues. Germline V gene sequence: CDR1 SGHTA, CDR2 FQGNSA. The CDR3: CASGASESRNIQYF. In DNA, the CDR3 is TGTGCCAGCGGCGCGAGCGAGTCTAGAAACATTCAGTACTTC.

This chain uses TRBV7-2 with TRBJ2-2; 10 nucleotides agree with TRBD2. Losses at the gene ends were 0 bases for V and 4 bases for J; bases not matched to a gene: 8. The CDR3 extends over 18 amino acids. Germline V gene data show CDR1 as SGHTA and CDR2 as FQGNSA. In DNA, the CDR3 is TGTGCCAGCAGCTTAGCGAAATCAGCGGGGGGGCTCACCGGGGAGCTGTTTTTT. It encodes CASSLAKSAGGLTGELFF. Full variable domain (missing parts from reference TRBV7-2 and TRBJ2-2): GAGVSQSPSNKVTEKGKDVELRCDPISGHTALYWYRQSLGQGLEFLIYFQGNSAPDKSGLPSDRFSAERTGGSVSTLTIQRTQQEDSAVYLCASSLAKSAGGLTGELFFGEGSRLTVL.

The J gene is TRBJ2-7, the V gene TRBV6-1; 12 bases line up with TRBD1. Trimming cost V 3 bases and J 6 bases; bases outside gene matches: 3. The CDR3 has 14 residues. Germline lookup yields CDR1 MNHNS and CDR2 SASEGT. CDR3 in DNA: TGTGCCAGCAGTGACCGGGACAGGGGGCGCGAGCAGTACTTC. The encoded protein is CASSDRDRGREQYF.

This clonotype was recorded a few times. The V gene is TRBV20-1, the J gene TRBJ2-3, with D perhaps matching TRBD2 (6 bases). V was trimmed by 0 bases and J by 0 bases, leaving 10 bases between them. This CDR3 contains 15 residues. The germline V gene has CDR1 DFQATT and CDR2 SNEGSKA (reference sequence). In nucleotides, the CDR3 is TGCAGTGCTAGAGAGTTCGGGACTAGCACAGATACGCAGTATTTT. This codes for CSAREFGTSTDTQYF.

V gene TRBV20-1 combines with J gene TRBJ2-2; 7 bases fit TRBD1. V trimming: 5 bases; J trimming: 2 bases; junction bases outside the gene matches: 2. CDR3 length: 13 residues. CDR1 is DFQATT and CDR2 is SNEGSKA in the germline V gene (reference sequence). CDR3 sequence reads: CSAWDSNTGELFF. CDR3 nucleotide sequence: TGCAGTGCTTGGGACAGTAACACCGGGGAGCTGTTTTTT.

The V and J genes are TRBV7-2 and TRBJ1-5; 12 positions match TRBD1. Germline V CDR1 and CDR2: SGHTA, FQGNSA. V shed 4 bases, J shed 6 bases, and the junction held 7 bases outside the gene matches. This CDR3 contains 16 residues. CDR3: CASSYIGTGGGQPQHF. CDR3 in DNA: TGTGCCAGCAGCTACATTGGGACAGGGGGCGGTCAGCCCCAGCATTTT.

In its sample, this clonotype was seen a few times. The chain joins TRBV5-8 to TRBJ2-7; 8 nucleotides line up with TRBD2. V lost 1 base, J lost 7 bases, and 7 bases stayed unmatched. Germline lookup yields CDR1 SGHTS and CDR2 YDEGEE. The CDR3 is made up of 14 amino acids. The CDR3 spells CASSLSGGLREQYF. Here the CDR3 DNA reads TGTGCCAGCAGCTTGTCGGGGGGGCTCAGGGAGCAGTACTTC. Full variable domain (rest looked up from reference TRBV5-8 and TRBJ2-7): EAGVTQSPTHLIKTRGQQATLRCSPISGHTSVYWYQQALGLGLQFLLWYDEGEERNRGNFPPRFSGRQFPNYSSELNVNALELEDSALYLCASSLSGGLREQYFGPGTRLTVT.

This clonotype was observed a single time. The rearrangement joins TRBV19 to TRBJ2-5, with TRBD2 identical over 13 bases. V gave up 9 bases and J gave up 1 base; unmatched junction bases: 5. Germline lookup yields CDR1 LNHDA and CDR2 SQIVND (reference sequence). The CDR3 loop spans 15 amino acids. CDR3 amino acids: CASATSGGPQETQYF. CDR3 bases: TGTGCCAGCGCGACTAGCGGGGGGCCCCAAGAGACCCAGTACTTC.